The source of this T cell receptor beta chain is a study of PD-1 blockade in classical Hodgkin lymphoma. V was cut by 6 bases and J by 2 bases, with 14 bases left in between. The CDR3 contains 14 residues. Germline assignment: CDR1 MDHEN and CDR2 SYDVKM. Study results and limitations: Compared with healthy donors, newly diagnosed patients reportedly showed lower baseline TCR diversity. For complete responders, baseline diversity was comparable to that of newly diagnosed patients. Exclusion removed patients who began nivolumab under 1 year after ASCT.

The protocol was immunoSEQ multiplex PCR, while the TCRdb copy is restricted to in-frame clones and leaves out a portion. The table lists 25,000 to 30,000 clones, around 69% of them singletons, with about 11% in the top ten. A word on this clone: Its antigen is not known.

In every patient, relapse followed autologous stem cell transplantation, while exposure to brentuximab vedotin differed. Relapsed/refractory classical Hodgkin lymphoma patients had complete, partial or progressive responses. The sequence derives from a human donor with classical Hodgkin lymphoma. This chain uses TRBV28 with TRBJ2-7; possibly TRBD2 for D (6 bases). Sequencing used peripheral blood mononuclear cells (PBMCs), obtained before the second cycle of nivolumab. The CDR3: CASRPGLPPYEQYF. DNA for the CDR3: TGTGCCAGCAGGCCGGGACTTCCCCCCTACGAGCAGTACTTC.